One TCR beta chain is described in this entry. Its antigen is undetermined. The entry originates in a study of T-cell reconstitution after alpha-beta-depleted transplantation in children. Broader study findings: The origin of alpha-beta T cells about two months after transplant was reportedly several hundred expanded graft clones.

This sample's TCRbeta library carried unique molecular identifier barcodes. TCRdb re-called the PCR reads with MiXCR, one entry per CDR3 protein. The table includes about 870,000 distinct CDR3 sequences, approximately 15% detected once. V dropped 5 bases and J dropped 1 base, with 9 bases sitting between them. Germline-derived CDR1 and CDR2 are SGHNT and YENEEA. The CDR3 consists of 14 residues. The material sequenced was PBMCs, mostly from graft donor cells, taken 360 days after TCRalphabeta/CD19-depleted stem cell transplant. The V and J genes are TRBV11-3 and TRBJ2-1; D uncertain. This TCR was sampled from a male patient younger than 18 who had a stem cell transplant for acute lymphoblastic leukemia, so the T cells may come from the graft donor. The CDR3: CASSVYGSYNEQFF. DNA for the CDR3: TGTGCCAGCAGCGTCTACGGTTCCTACAATGAGCAGTTCTTC. Looking up the rest from reference TRBV11-3 and TRBJ2-1 gives the full variable domain: EAGVVQSPRYKIIEKKQPVAFWCNPISGHNTLYWYLQNLGQGPELLIRYENEEAVDDSQLPKDRFSAERLKGVDSTLKIQPAELGDSAVYLCASSVYGSYNEQFFGPGTRLTVL.